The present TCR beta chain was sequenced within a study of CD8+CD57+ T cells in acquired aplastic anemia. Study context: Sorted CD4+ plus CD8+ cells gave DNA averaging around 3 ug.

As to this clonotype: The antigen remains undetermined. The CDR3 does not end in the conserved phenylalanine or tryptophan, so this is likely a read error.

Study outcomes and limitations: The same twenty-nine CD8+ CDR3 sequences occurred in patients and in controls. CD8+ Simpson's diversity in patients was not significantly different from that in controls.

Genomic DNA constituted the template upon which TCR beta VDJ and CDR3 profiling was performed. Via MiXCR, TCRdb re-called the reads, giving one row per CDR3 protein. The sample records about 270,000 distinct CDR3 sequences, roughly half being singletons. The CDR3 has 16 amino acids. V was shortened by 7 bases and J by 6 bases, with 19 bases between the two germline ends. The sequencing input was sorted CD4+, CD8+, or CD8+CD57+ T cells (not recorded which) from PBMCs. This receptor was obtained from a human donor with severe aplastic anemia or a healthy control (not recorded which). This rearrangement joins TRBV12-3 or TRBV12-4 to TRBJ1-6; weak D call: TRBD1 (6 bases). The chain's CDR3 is CASKTGSDRANSPLHC. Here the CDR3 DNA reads TGTGCCAGCAAGACGGGTTCGGACAGAGCTAATTCACCCCTCCACTGT.